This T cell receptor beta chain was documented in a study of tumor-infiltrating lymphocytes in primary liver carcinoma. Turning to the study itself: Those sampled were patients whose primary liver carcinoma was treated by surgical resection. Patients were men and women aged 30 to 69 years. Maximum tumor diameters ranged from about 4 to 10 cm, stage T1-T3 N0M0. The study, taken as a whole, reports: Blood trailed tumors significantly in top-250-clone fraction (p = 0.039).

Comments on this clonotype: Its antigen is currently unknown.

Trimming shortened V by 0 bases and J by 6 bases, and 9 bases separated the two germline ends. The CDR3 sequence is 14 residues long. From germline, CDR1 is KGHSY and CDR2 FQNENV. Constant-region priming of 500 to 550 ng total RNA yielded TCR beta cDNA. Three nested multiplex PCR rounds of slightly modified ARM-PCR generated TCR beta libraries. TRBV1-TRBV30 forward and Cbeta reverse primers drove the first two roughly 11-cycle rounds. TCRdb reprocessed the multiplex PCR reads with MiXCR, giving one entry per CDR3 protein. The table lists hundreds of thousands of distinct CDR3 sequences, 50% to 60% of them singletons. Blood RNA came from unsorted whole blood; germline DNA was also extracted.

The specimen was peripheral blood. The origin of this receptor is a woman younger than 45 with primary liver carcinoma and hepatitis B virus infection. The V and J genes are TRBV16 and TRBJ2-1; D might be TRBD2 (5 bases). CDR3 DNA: TGTGCCAGCAGCCAATCAGGACTTGTCAATGAGCAGTTCTTC. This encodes CASSQSGLVNEQFF.